A selection of T cell receptor beta chains follows, all from one sample in a study of shared clonotypes between healthy human individuals. Using immunoSEQ multiplex PCR, the repertoire was profiled, and TCRdb retains in-frame clones only, with some absent. The repertoire has roughly 2.2 million clones, around 93% of them found once; the top ten carry more than 0.35%. The sample was naive CD4+ T cells from PBMCs. These receptors were obtained from a young man in good health. Some clones in this sample may be carry-over from other donors' samples. Both conserved end residues are trimmed from each CDR3. The order of the fields is V gene, J gene, CDR3 protein.

V: TRBV28
J: TRBJ1-1
CDR3: ASSLRRGPVVEAF

V: TRBV9
J: TRBJ2-3
CDR3: ASSPGARGSDTQY

V: TRBV9
J: TRBJ1-1
CDR3: ASSAPGGTPNTEAF

V: TRBV2
J: TRBJ2-5
CDR3: ASSGVSGQETQY

V: TRBV28
J: TRBJ1-1
CDR3: ASSLAHTGGGLGAF

V: TRBV7-2
J: TRBJ2-1
CDR3: ASSLIYSYNEQF

V: TRBV6-1
J: TRBJ1-5
CDR3: ACRDWAAGNQPQH

V: TRBV4-1
J: TRBJ2-1
CDR3: ASSQEGQPAYNEQF

V: TRBV29-1
J: TRBJ2-1
CDR3: SVVMVEQF

V: TRBV7-2
J: TRBJ1-5
CDR3: ASSVRGGEQPQH

V: TRBV6-5
J: TRBJ2-7
CDR3: ASSYSGQGSYEQY

V: TRBV7-2
J: TRBJ2-7
CDR3: ASSLEGLAGMN

V: TRBV7-2
J: TRBJ2-2
CDR3: ASSLAGTVGTGELF

V: TRBV27
J: TRBJ2-6
CDR3: ASSTPSSGANVLT

V: TRBV6-5
J: TRBJ2-7
CDR3: ASSRDRDPGEQY

V: TRBV5-4
J: TRBJ2-3
CDR3: ASTLSGRTDTQY

V: TRBV27
J: TRBJ1-2
CDR3: ASSRKQGFDYGYT

V: TRBV28
J: TRBJ2-6
CDR3: ASMGGSSGANVLT

V: TRBV5-1
J: TRBJ2-2
CDR3: ASSFEKLAGATGELF

V: TRBV18
J: TRBJ2-7
CDR3: ASSPGTGPEEQY

V: TRBV4-2
J: TRBJ1-4
CDR3: ASSAMDRGTEKLF

V: TRBV7-2
J: TRBJ1-3
CDR3: ASSPQGFSGNTIY

V: TRBV5-1
J: TRBJ1-2
CDR3: ASTPLGAGGYGYT

V: TRBV4-3
J: TRBJ2-1
CDR3: ASSRTGSYNEQF

V: TRBV19
J: TRBJ2-7
CDR3: ASSLLAGGSSEKY

V: TRBV28
J: TRBJ2-7
CDR3: ASSSPHDKTYEQY

V: TRBV11-2
J: TRBJ2-7
CDR3: ASSLLTGSYEQY

V: TRBV6-5
J: TRBJ2-5
CDR3: ASSYTTGGETQY

V: TRBV20-1
J: TRBJ2-3
CDR3: SAREGTTQY

V: TRBV28
J: TRBJ1-3
CDR3: ASSFADREGTIY

V: TRBV6-1
J: TRBJ2-7
CDR3: ASRLPASGNEQY

V: TRBV2
J: TRBJ2-7
CDR3: ASSDDREEQY

V: TRBV11-2
J: TRBJ1-1
CDR3: ASSLVTGSTEAF

V: TRBV19
J: TRBJ2-2
CDR3: ASRILGLPGELF

V: TRBV2
J: TRBJ1-1
CDR3: ASSWTGRNTEAF

V: TRBV27
J: TRBJ2-7
CDR3: ATQPGQGRPEQY